Each of the 9 T cell receptor beta chains below was sequenced from the same sample in a study of Tregs in tolerant kidney transplant recipients (dated by TCRdb to about 2019). The library was obtained by the immunoSEQ multiplex PCR assay. Sourced from immuneACCESS, this table was stored by TCRdb with only in-frame sequences that have V and J called. A share of the clones is absent; for the studies checked, an unresolved V gene accounts for under half, and the remainder has no known explanation. The sample data list about 83,000 clones, and approximately 98% of these were observed just once. Approximately 0.56% of the sample lies in the top ten. Interpreted using the paper, the time point label stands for: blood sample drawn before combined kidney and bone marrow transplant. The specimen was CD4+ T cells from blood, collected before the transplant. Receptors were obtained from a human donor who received a combined kidney and bone marrow transplant.

Notes on this clone: At one boundary the junction diverges from the germline segment, which might be a read error. CDR3 region: CATSLGGDTEAFF. The DNA of the CDR3 is TGTGCCACCAGCTTAGGGGGGGACACTGAAGCTTTCTTT. This rearrangement joins TRBV7-3 to TRBJ1-1; TRBD1 might be the D (6 bases). CDR1 and CDR2 (germline): SGHTA, FQGTGA. The CDR3 runs 13 residues.

This clone was counted a single time. V usage is TRBV7-2 and J usage is TRBJ2-1; 13 bases align to TRBD2. This CDR3 region has 18 residues. Germline V gives CDR1 SGHTA, CDR2 FQGNSA. After removal of 5 bases from V and 4 bases from J, the junction contained 11 bases not matched to a gene. Here the CDR3 DNA reads TGTGCCAGCAGCCCCAAGGGACTAGCGGGACGGTATTACAATGAGCAGTTCTTC. The encoded protein is CASSPKGLAGRYYNEQFF.

The chain uses TRBV14 and TRBJ2-3, with 7 bases matching TRBD2. Germline CDR1 is SGHDN and CDR2 is FVKESK. This CDR3 contains 16 residues. V trimming: 4 bases; J trimming: 2 bases; junction bases outside the gene matches: 9. This CDR3 is CASSLWRGTDTDTQYF. Here the CDR3 DNA reads TGTGCCAGCAGCCTTTGGCGGGGGACCGACACAGATACGCAGTATTTT.

The DNA for the CDR3 is TGTGCCAGCAGGCAAACAGGGTTTGAGGCCTACACCTTC. Translated: CASRQTGFEAYTF. The chain employs TRBV2 and TRBJ1-2; D is possibly TRBD1 (6 bases). Germline V gene lookup returns CDR1 SNHLY and CDR2 FYNNEI. Trimming stripped 6 bases from V and 10 bases from J, with 18 bases between. The CDR3 has 13 amino acids. Using reference TRBV2 and TRBJ1-2 for the parts outside the CDR3, the full variable domain is EPEVTQTPSHQVTQMGQEVILRCVPISNHLYFYWYRQILGQKVEFLVSFYNNEISEKSEIFDDQFSVERPDGSNFTLKIRSTKLEDSAMYFCASRQTGFEAYTFGSGTRLTVV.

This chain joins TRBV7-2 and TRBJ1-2, with TRBD1 matching over 11 bases. The CDR3 is 12 amino acids. Germline CDR1 is SGHTA and CDR2 is FQGNSA. Trimming cost V 9 bases and J 6 bases; bases outside gene matches: 3. The CDR3 nucleotides are TGTGCCAGGGAGGGACAGGGGGATGGCTACACCTTC. Translation gives CAREGQGDGYTF.

The chain carries TRBV11-3 and TRBJ1-1, with TRBD1 matching 8 bases. CDR3 length: 13 residues. Germline loops: CDR1 SGHNT, CDR2 YENEEA. Trimming removed 6 bases from V and 10 bases from J; junction bases left unmatched: 10. The CDR3 region has the DNA TGTGCCAGCAGAGGACAGGGTCTCGAAGTAGCTTTCTTT. It is translated as CASRGQGLEVAFF.

This chain links TRBV9 with TRBJ2-1, with D possibly TRBD2 on 8 matching bases. Trimming left V 3 bases short and J 7 bases short, with 35 bases between. Germline CDR1 reads SGDLS; CDR2 reads YYNGEE. The CDR3 loop spans 21 amino acids. CDR3 in DNA: TGTGCCAGCAGCGCCGCCATACAGGGGAGTTTTGGCGGGAGGCGTCGGAATGAGCAGTTCTTC. Amino acid sequence: CASSAAIQGSFGGRRRNEQFF.

The rearrangement uses TRBV28 and TRBJ1-1; D is perhaps TRBD1 (5 bases). This CDR3 has 14 amino acids. From germline, CDR1 is MDHEN and CDR2 SYDVKM. Trimming cost V 8 bases and J 0 bases, with 13 bases left between them. In DNA, the CDR3 is TGTGCCAGCTGGGGCGACCTTTTGAACACTGAAGCTTTCTTT. Translated, it gives CASWGDLLNTEAFF.

This clone has only one observation. The chain links TRBV11-3 to TRBJ2-3, with 7 bases aligning to TRBD2. J gave up 7 bases and V 5 bases, and 9 bases lay outside the gene matches. This CDR3 spans 14 amino acids. The V gene's germline CDR1 is SGHNT and CDR2 YENEEA. The CDR3 here is CASSGAGVRYTQYF. CDR3 DNA: TGTGCCAGCAGCGGTGCGGGGGTGAGATATACGCAGTATTTT.